This entry lists 31 T cell receptor beta chains sequenced from one sample in a study of Ad26.COV2.S vaccination and SARS-CoV-2 variants. Profiled with immunoSEQ multiplex PCR; TCRdb holds only in-frame clones, not every one. In the table there are 360,000 or so clones, 87% of which are singletons. Treatment specified: some 20 received Ad26.COV2.S at low or high dose, single or two shots; roughly five received placebo; per-sample allocation not given. Collection of the samples took place on day 63 after the first injection of vaccine or placebo. Sequenced material: peripheral blood, taken in a trial of Ad26.COV2.S vaccine versus placebo. The receptors originated from a person aged 18-65 years who received the Ad26.COV2.S COVID-19 vaccine or a placebo.

The V call is TRBV27, the J call TRBJ2-7; the match to TRBD1 covers 8 bases. CDR1 and CDR2 from the germline V gene are MNHEY and SMNVEV (reference sequence). Trimming at V came to 3 bases and at J to 3 bases, leaving 10 bases not matched to a gene. This CDR3 has 16 amino acids. CDR3 DNA sequence: TGTGCCAGCAGTTTGGATAGGGGGACAGGACTCTACGAGCAGTACTTC. It is translated as CASSLDRGTGLYEQYF.

The chain joins TRBV30 to TRBJ1-1, with 10 positions matching TRBD1. Germline CDR1 reads GTSNPN; CDR2 reads SVGIG (reference sequence). The ends lost 4 bases at V and 3 bases at J; junction bases unmatched: 5. The CDR3 has 14 amino acids. The CDR3 DNA sequence: TGTGCCTGGATGATGACAGGGGGCTACACTGAAGCTTTCTTT. Translating gives CAWMMTGGYTEAFF.

This clone was recorded a few times. The chain recombines TRBV4-3 with TRBJ2-7; maybe TRBD1 (5 bases). CDR1 and CDR2 (germline): LGHNA, YSLEER. Trimming cost V 1 base and J 3 bases, with 13 bases left between them. This CDR3 has 15 residues. The CDR3 DNA sequence: TGCGCCAGCAGCCAAGTCTGGGGCAGCCTCTACGAGCAGTACTTC. Translating gives CASSQVWGSLYEQYF.

This clone is a singleton in its sample. The chain links TRBV2 to TRBJ1-2; TRBD1 might be the D (5 bases). The germline V gene has CDR1 SNHLY and CDR2 FYNNEI. V lost 4 bases to trimming and J lost 3 bases, with 9 bases between them. This CDR3 is 13 amino acids long. CDR3 bases: TGTGCCAGCAGTGTGGGACGAGACTATGGCTACACCTTC. Translation gives CASSVGRDYGYTF.

The gene calls are TRBV5-1 and TRBJ2-5, with D possibly matching TRBD1 (5 bases). The germline gives CDR1 SGHRS, CDR2 YFSETQ. CDR3 length: 14 amino acids. With 7 bases removed from V and 3 bases from J, the gap between germline ends came to 16 bases. CDR3 residues: CASGEGHSKETQYF. CDR3 bases: TGCGCCAGCGGGGAAGGACATAGCAAAGAGACCCAGTACTTC.

V gene TRBV4-3 combines with J gene TRBJ2-2; D remains ambiguous. The CDR3 loop spans 14 amino acids. Looked up from germline, CDR1 is LGHNA and CDR2 is YSLEER. V lost 0 bases, J lost 6 bases, and 8 bases lay in between. CDR3 protein: CASSQDWGAGELFF. The DNA of the CDR3 is TGCGCCAGCAGCCAAGACTGGGGTGCCGGGGAGCTGTTTTTT.

This clone was seen only a few times. The chain links TRBV6-4 to TRBJ2-1, with 10 bases that match TRBD1. V was clipped by 5 bases and J by 4 bases; unmatched bases: 8. The germline V gene has CDR1 MRHNA and CDR2 SNTAGT. This CDR3 has 16 amino acids. CDR3 nucleotide sequence: TGTGCCAGCAGTCCCGGGACAGGGGACGGGTACAATGAGCAGTTCTTC. This codes for CASSPGTGDGYNEQFF.

The V and J genes are TRBV4-1 and TRBJ2-1, with D possibly being TRBD1 (6 bases). Between the trimmed V and J ends, which lost 1 base and 8 bases, there was a span of 15 bases. The CDR3 runs to 15 residues. The V gene's germline CDR1 is MGHRA and CDR2 YSYEKL. CDR3 sequence: CASSQGLRGFHEQFF. CDR3 nucleotide sequence: TGCGCCAGCAGCCAAGGTCTTAGGGGGTTCCATGAGCAGTTCTTC.

The chain has TRBV4-1 and TRBJ1-1; unclear D gene. Germline-derived CDR1 and CDR2 are MGHRA and YSYEKL. The CDR3 consists of 15 residues. V dropped 0 bases and J dropped 5 bases, with 13 bases sitting between them. The CDR3 here is CASSQDSAMGTEAFF. The CDR3 DNA reads as TGCGCCAGCAGCCAAGATAGTGCGATGGGTACTGAAGCTTTCTTT.

This chain links TRBV19 with TRBJ2-2, with no clear D. The CDR3 extends over 15 amino acids. Germline V gives CDR1 LNHDA, CDR2 SQIVND (reference sequence). Between the trimmed V and J ends, which lost 3 bases and 1 base, there was a span of 9 bases. CDR3 region: CASSIPVRNTGELFF. CDR3 DNA sequence: TGTGCCAGTAGTATCCCCGTGAGGAACACCGGGGAGCTGTTTTTT.

The V call is TRBV2, the J call TRBJ1-2, with D hard to call. Trimming stripped 7 bases from V and 2 bases from J, with 11 bases between. Germline V lookup: CDR1 SNHLY, CDR2 FYNNEI. CDR3 length: 13 amino acids. CDR3 amino acids: CASTLGWNYGYTF. CDR3 DNA sequence: TGTGCCAGCACTCTAGGATGGAACTATGGCTACACCTTC.

This chain links TRBV6-2 or TRBV6-3 with TRBJ1-5; D unclear. The germline gives CDR1 MNHEY, CDR2 SVGEGT. The CDR3 totals 13 residues. The V and J ends lost 6 bases and 6 bases respectively, with 12 bases between them. This CDR3 is CASSAEVRQPQHF. The CDR3 DNA is TGTGCCAGCAGCGCGGAGGTCCGTCAGCCCCAGCATTTT.

This chain links TRBV19 with TRBJ2-2; 10 bases map to TRBD2. From germline, CDR1 is LNHDA and CDR2 SQIVND (reference sequence). The CDR3 is 15 residues long. The junction had 11 bases not matched to a gene; V was cut back by 10 bases and J by 6 bases. The CDR3 nucleotides read TGTGCCACCAGAGTCAGCGGGGGGGTCCCCGGGGAGCTGTTTTTT. Translation: CATRVSGGVPGELFF.

This clone is a singleton in its sample. The chain combines TRBV7-3 with TRBJ1-2, with D perhaps TRBD1 (6 bases). The V gene lost 5 bases and the J gene lost 6 bases, with 16 bases spanning the gap. This CDR3 spans 14 amino acids. Germline CDR1 is SGHTA and CDR2 is FQGTGA. CDR3 loop: CASSPTGTGHGYTF. The CDR3 region has the DNA TGTGCCAGCAGCCCCACCGGAACAGGGCATGGCTACACCTTC.

The chain joins TRBV7-2 to TRBJ1-4; tentatively, D is TRBD1 (6 bases). The CDR3 loop spans 15 amino acids. V was cut by 2 bases and J by 6 bases, with 13 bases left in between. Looked up from germline, CDR1 is SGHTA and CDR2 is FQGNSA. The CDR3, as DNA: TGTGCCAGCAGCTTACTCGGGGGGGCGGATGAAAAACTGTTTTTT. Translated: CASSLLGGADEKLFF.

The V gene is TRBV9, the J gene TRBJ1-1; 7 bases map to TRBD1. Unmatched junction bases numbered 5, after V lost 3 bases and J lost 0 bases. The CDR3 consists of 15 residues. From germline, CDR1 is SGDLS and CDR2 YYNGEE. CDR3 nucleotide sequence: TGTGCCAGCAGCGGATCCAGGGGGGTGAACACTGAAGCTTTCTTT. Protein sequence: CASSGSRGVNTEAFF.

Here the CDR3 reads CASSLRAGDTGNTIYF. The CDR3 DNA is TGTGCCAGCAGCTTGCGGGCGGGAGACACTGGAAACACCATATATTTT. The chain combines TRBV13 with TRBJ1-3, with D unclear. V was trimmed by 3 bases and J by 2 bases, leaving 14 bases between them. Per the germline V gene, CDR1 is PRHDT and CDR2 is FYEKMQ (reference sequence). This CDR3 has 16 residues.

CDR3 region: CASSPQGGGGNYGYTF. CDR3 bases: TGTGCCAGCAGCCCCCAAGGGGGCGGAGGAAACTATGGCTACACCTTC. The V and J genes are TRBV7-2 and TRBJ1-2, with TRBD1 matching 7 bases. The junction had 11 bases not matched to a gene; V was cut back by 5 bases and J by 2 bases. Per the germline V gene, CDR1 is SGHTA and CDR2 is FQGNSA. The CDR3 totals 16 residues.

The gene calls are TRBV7-9 and TRBJ2-1; D remains ambiguous. With 7 bases removed from V and 10 bases from J, the gap between germline ends came to 14 bases. CDR1 and CDR2 (germline): SEHNR, FQNEAQ (reference sequence). The CDR3 consists of 12 residues. CDR3 region: CASTPHPTEQFF. The DNA for the CDR3 is TGTGCCAGCACCCCCCATCCGACCGAGCAGTTCTTC.

V gene TRBV11-1 combines with J gene TRBJ2-6, with D unresolved. Germline values: CDR1 SGHAT, CDR2 FQDESV (reference sequence). The CDR3 length is 15 residues. V lost 4 bases and J lost 6, with 13 bases in between. CDR3 bases: TGTGCCAGCAGCTCCCACTGGCAGGCGGCCAACGTCCTGACTTTC. This translates into CASSSHWQAANVLTF.

The chain recombines TRBV6-1 with TRBJ2-7; 13 bases map to TRBD2. The CDR3 contains 16 residues. The junction had 3 bases not matched to a gene; V was cut back by 1 base and J by 3 bases. Germline V lookup: CDR1 MNHNS, CDR2 SASEGT. The CDR3 sequence is CASSEGLAGGIYEQYF. The CDR3 coding sequence is TGTGCCAGCAGTGAAGGACTAGCGGGGGGAATCTACGAGCAGTACTTC.

This clone occurred a few times. The J gene is TRBJ1-1, the V gene TRBV18; 8 positions match TRBD1. CDR3 length equals 16 residues. V lost 3 bases to trimming and J lost 0 bases; unmatched junction nucleotides: 6. Germline V gene data show CDR1 as KGHSH and CDR2 as LQKENI. For the CDR3, the DNA is TGTGCCAGCTCACCGGCCCCCAGGGGGCTGAACACTGAAGCTTTCTTT. Amino acids: CASSPAPRGLNTEAFF.

The rearrangement uses TRBV2 and TRBJ2-5; 7 nucleotides align to TRBD2. CDR1 is SNHLY, CDR2 FYNNEI, per germline. Trimming cost V 6 bases and J 3 bases; bases outside gene matches: 4. The CDR3 consists of 13 residues. The CDR3 sequence: CASSPGGKETQYF. The DNA for the CDR3 is TGTGCCAGCAGCCCCGGGGGGAAAGAGACCCAGTACTTC. Full variable domain (missing parts from reference TRBV2 and TRBJ2-5): EPEVTQTPSHQVTQMGQEVILRCVPISNHLYFYWYRQILGQKVEFLVSFYNNEISEKSEIFDDQFSVERPDGSNFTLKIRSTKLEDSAMYFCASSPGGKETQYFGPGTRLLVL.

The chain has TRBV19 and TRBJ1-1; D is uncertain. Trimming took off 4 bases at V and 3 bases at J, with 18 bases between the two ends. The CDR3 covers 16 residues. Germline lookup yields CDR1 LNHDA and CDR2 SQIVND (reference sequence). Here the CDR3 DNA reads TGTGCCAGTAGTACTAACGTGCACTTCCCGGACACTGAAGCTTTCTTT. It codes for CASSTNVHFPDTEAFF.

CDR3: CAWSVPGGLGYTF. CDR3 sequence (DNA): TGTGCCTGGAGTGTCCCAGGGGGCTTGGGCTACACCTTC. The genes are TRBV30 and TRBJ1-2; 8 positions agree with TRBD1. J lost 8 bases, V lost 0 bases, and 5 bases had no gene match. The CDR3 sequence is 13 residues long. CDR1 is GTSNPN, CDR2 SVGIG, per germline (reference sequence).

The CDR3 sequence is CASSQPATGSNTEAFF. As DNA, the CDR3 is TGTGCCAGCAGCCAACCTGCGACAGGGAGTAACACTGAAGCTTTCTTT. The rearrangement uses TRBV7-9 and TRBJ1-1, with 7 nucleotides matching TRBD1. This CDR3 is built from 16 residues. Germline CDR1 SEHNR, CDR2 FQNEAQ (reference sequence). Trimming removed 5 bases from V and 2 bases from J; junction bases left unmatched: 11.

The gene calls are TRBV7-2 and TRBJ2-5, with D perhaps matching TRBD2 (6 bases). The CDR3 is 16 residues long. Germline CDR1 is SGHTA and CDR2 is FQGNSA. V was trimmed by 5 bases and J by 0 bases, leaving 16 bases between them. The CDR3 region has the DNA TGTGCCAGCAGCGCTATAGCGGCCCGGTACCAAGAGACCCAGTACTTC. Protein: CASSAIAARYQETQYF.

This clone was observed once. This chain connects TRBV7-9 to TRBJ2-5; D not certain. Germline CDR1 and CDR2: SEHNR and FQNEAQ (reference sequence). This CDR3 region has 13 residues. The V end lost 5 bases, the J end lost 3 bases, and 10 bases lay between the germline ends. CDR3 nucleotides: TGTGCCAGCAGCCGATCCCTCGAAGAGACCCAGTACTTC. Encoded protein: CASSRSLEETQYF.

This clone has a single count. This chain uses TRBV6-1 with TRBJ2-1, with 13 bases lining up with TRBD2. The CDR3 is made up of 16 amino acids. V lost 4 bases, J lost 8 bases, and 8 bases stayed unmatched. Germline-derived CDR1 and CDR2 are MNHNS and SASEGT. The CDR3 protein is CASSALTSGGAYEQFF. The CDR3 DNA sequence: TGTGCCAGCAGTGCCTTAACTAGCGGGGGGGCGTATGAGCAGTTCTTC.

The V gene is TRBV28, the J gene TRBJ2-2, with D possibly called TRBD1 or TRBD2 (5 bases each). This CDR3 comprises 14 residues. V was cut by 2 bases and J by 1 base, with 5 bases left in between. From germline, CDR1 is MDHEN and CDR2 SYDVKM. CDR3 in DNA: TGTGCCAGCAGTTTAGGGGGGAACACCGGGGAGCTGTTTTTT. Translation: CASSLGGNTGELFF.

This chain links TRBV7-2 with TRBJ2-7; TRBD2 matches 7 bases. CDR3 length equals 14 residues. Germline loops: CDR1 SGHTA, CDR2 FQGNSA. V lost 1 base to trimming and J lost 9 bases; unmatched junction nucleotides: 9. The DNA for the CDR3 is TGTGCCAGCAGCTTAGTCCCCCTCGGGGAGGGGCAGTACTTC. Translated: CASSLVPLGEGQYF.